These 20 T cell receptor beta chains share one sample of origin, sequenced in a study of shared clonotypes between healthy human individuals. Sequencing was performed with immunoSEQ multiplex PCR; in TCRdb, only in-frame clones are kept and a portion is missing. Of about 600,000 clones in the sample, roughly 95% were seen once. Cells designated naive CD8 were CD45RO-negative and were positively selected for CCR7, with terminally differentiated effector memory CD45RA+ cells excluded. The sequenced sample was naive CD8+ T cells sorted from blood. The receptors here all came from a woman under 40 in good health.

Comments on this clone: Other DNA sequences of this sample code for an identical CDR3. The chain employs TRBV4-1 and TRBJ1-1; no firm D call. The V gene lost 4 bases and the J gene lost 2 bases, with 11 bases spanning the gap. This CDR3 region has 14 residues. The germline V gene encodes CDR1 MGHRA and CDR2 YSYEKL. The CDR3 spells CASSPRTGNTEAFF. CDR3 DNA: TGCGCCAGCAGCCCGAGGACGGGAAACACTGAAGCTTTCTTT.

V and J are TRBV13 and TRBJ2-5; tentative D call: TRBD1 (6 bases). V was pared by 5 bases and J by 5 bases, with 12 bases between. The V gene's germline CDR1 is PRHDT and CDR2 FYEKMQ (reference sequence). The CDR3 totals 13 residues. CDR3 sequence: CASSPQGRETQYF. CDR3 in DNA: TGTGCCAGCAGCCCACAGGGTCGGGAGACCCAGTACTTC.

The chain links TRBV7-9 to TRBJ1-2; tentatively, D is TRBD1 (6 bases). CDR3 length: 14 amino acids. Germline assignment: CDR1 SEHNR and CDR2 FQNEAQ (reference sequence). V was trimmed by 3 bases and J by 6 bases, leaving 14 bases between them. This chain's CDR3 is CASSFSGARDGYTF. The CDR3, as DNA: TGTGCCAGCAGCTTTTCGGGGGCCCGGGATGGCTACACCTTC.

V and J are TRBV4-1 and TRBJ2-6, with TRBD2 identical over 7 bases. Germline V gives CDR1 MGHRA, CDR2 YSYEKL. With 3 bases clipped from V and 4 bases from J, the junction kept 12 bases outside the gene matches. This CDR3 has 18 amino acids. The CDR3 here is CASSQDPGLSPGANVLTF. CDR3 DNA: TGCGCCAGCAGCCAGGATCCGGGACTATCGCCCGGGGCCAACGTCCTGACTTTC.

The chain is built from TRBV7-6 and TRBJ2-1; D is uncertain. The CDR3 totals 11 residues. V gave up 0 bases and J gave up 8 bases, with 2 bases separating them. The germline gives CDR1 SGHVS, CDR2 FNYEAQ. The CDR3 loop is CASSLADEQFF. As DNA, the CDR3 is TGTGCCAGCAGCTTAGCCGATGAGCAGTTCTTC.

Of note for this clone: Other DNA sequences of this sample code for an identical CDR3. The chain recombines TRBV27 with TRBJ2-7; no clear D. V was clipped by 6 bases and J by 3 bases, with 15 bases between them. Germline loops: CDR1 MNHEY, CDR2 SMNVEV (reference sequence). This CDR3 is built from 14 residues. The CDR3 spells CASSFGTGDYEQYF. CDR3 nucleotide sequence: TGTGCCAGCAGCTTCGGTACGGGCGACTACGAGCAGTACTTC.

The V call is TRBV29-1, the J call TRBJ1-2, with D unclear. Per germline, CDR1 SQVTM and CDR2 ANQGSEA. This CDR3 contains 14 residues. V was pared by 0 bases and J by 4 bases, with 12 bases between. The CDR3 bases are TGCAGCGTTGAAGACTTGGGTTATGGCTATGGCTACACCTTC. Its protein is CSVEDLGYGYGYTF.

This clone appeared a single time. The J gene is TRBJ2-2, the V gene TRBV13; TRBD1 aligns across 8 bases. V dropped 2 bases and J dropped 7; count of bases not matched to a gene: 6. Germline V gives CDR1 PRHDT, CDR2 FYEKMQ (reference sequence). The CDR3 runs 15 residues. CDR3 in DNA: TGTGCCAGCAGCTTAACCCAGGGGGCCGTCGGGGAGCTGTTTTTT. Translation: CASSLTQGAVGELFF.

The chain carries TRBV7-8 and TRBJ2-1, with 9 bases fitting TRBD2. Trimming cost V 4 bases and J 8 bases; bases outside gene matches: 15. This CDR3 comprises 17 residues. Per germline, CDR1 SGHVS and CDR2 FQNEAQ. Here the CDR3 reads CASSSTRLAAENYEQFF. CDR3 DNA: TGTGCCAGCAGCTCGACACGACTAGCGGCGGAGAACTATGAGCAGTTCTTC.

CDR3 sequence (DNA): TGTGCCAGCAGAGAGGGGACTAGCGGGAGAAGTGAGCAGTTCTTC. Its protein is CASREGTSGRSEQFF. The chain uses TRBV28 and TRBJ2-1, with 14 bases aligning to TRBD2. The CDR3 length is 15 residues. Looked up from germline, CDR1 is MDHEN and CDR2 is SYDVKM. J lost 9 bases, V lost 6 bases, and 7 bases had no gene match.

V and J are TRBV5-4 and TRBJ2-7; D may be TRBD1 (5 bases). This CDR3 has 13 amino acids. V lost 3 bases to trimming and J lost 2 bases, with 9 bases between them. Germline V CDR1 and CDR2: SGHNT, YYREEE (reference sequence). CDR3 nucleotides: TGTGCCAGCAGCTGGGGCCTGGCCTACGAGCAGTACTTC. This encodes CASSWGLAYEQYF.

V usage is TRBV29-1 and J usage is TRBJ2-7, with D possibly being TRBD2 (5 bases). Deletions cut 5 bases from V and 6 bases from J, with 11 bases between. CDR3 size: 11 residues. CDR1 is SQVTM and CDR2 is ANQGSEA in the germline V gene. In DNA, the CDR3 is TGCAGCGTTAGTGAAGGAGGCGAGCAGTACTTC. This translates into CSVSEGGEQYF.

The chain combines TRBV11-2 with TRBJ1-5; 8 bases align to TRBD1. J lost 4 bases, V lost 1 base, and 12 bases had no gene match. CDR1 and CDR2 from the germline V gene are SGHAT and FQNNGV. This CDR3 region has 18 residues. CDR3 region: CASSLGPGQGYRNQPQHF. The CDR3 bases are TGTGCCAGCAGCTTAGGACCCGGACAGGGATATCGGAATCAGCCCCAGCATTTT.

The chain is built from TRBV6-5 and TRBJ2-7; D may correspond to TRBD1 or TRBD2 (5 bases each). Germline lookup yields CDR1 MNHEY and CDR2 SVGAGI. This CDR3 is 14 amino acids long. Deletions cut 11 bases from V and 3 bases from J, with 20 bases between. The CDR3 region is CAAGEGPPNYEQYF. CDR3 in DNA: TGTGCCGCAGGAGAGGGGCCCCCAAACTACGAGCAGTACTTC.

V usage is TRBV27 and J usage is TRBJ2-7; D tentatively fits TRBD1 or TRBD2 (5 bases each). The CDR3 extends over 15 amino acids. Germline V gene data show CDR1 as MNHEY and CDR2 as SMNVEV (reference sequence). The V gene lost 6 bases and the J gene lost 0 bases, with 15 bases spanning the gap. CDR3: CASSRDAGNSYEQYF. CDR3 DNA: TGTGCCAGCAGCCGGGACGCCGGGAACTCCTACGAGCAGTACTTC.

The genes are TRBV10-3 and TRBJ2-7, with D tentatively TRBD1 or TRBD2 (5 bases each). CDR3 length: 12 amino acids. V dropped 10 bases and J dropped 2 bases, with 12 bases sitting between them. The germline gives CDR1 ENHRY, CDR2 SYGVKD. The CDR3 sequence is CATGTETYEQYF. As DNA, the CDR3 is TGTGCCACCGGGACGGAGACCTACGAGCAGTACTTC.

This chain links TRBV5-1 with TRBJ2-7; D is possibly TRBD2 (6 bases). The CDR3 extends over 16 amino acids. The germline V gene encodes CDR1 SGHRS and CDR2 YFSETQ. With 3 bases removed from V and 0 bases from J, the gap between germline ends came to 16 bases. The CDR3 protein is CASSSLSGLSSYEQYF. DNA of the CDR3: TGCGCCAGCAGCTCCCTGAGCGGGCTTAGCTCCTACGAGCAGTACTTC.

This clone was counted a single time. The chain has TRBV7-6 and TRBJ2-2, with unresolved D. Trimming removed 0 bases at V and 4 bases at J, with 6 bases between. Germline V gene lookup returns CDR1 SGHVS and CDR2 FNYEAQ. This CDR3 spans 14 amino acids. The CDR3 DNA is TGTGCCAGCAGCTTAGCCGCAGGCACCGGGGAGCTGTTTTTT. Translated: CASSLAAGTGELFF.

V gene TRBV7-9 combines with J gene TRBJ1-2; 8 nucleotides agree with TRBD1. With 5 bases clipped from V and 5 bases from J, the junction kept 7 bases outside the gene matches. The germline CDR1 and CDR2 sequences are SEHNR and FQNEAQ (reference sequence). The CDR3 runs 14 residues. The CDR3: CASSEGTGRYGYTF. CDR3 nucleotide sequence: TGTGCCAGCAGCGAAGGGACAGGCCGATATGGCTACACCTTC.

This chain uses TRBV19 with TRBJ1-1; 7 bases align to TRBD1. V shed 3 bases, J shed 5 bases, and the junction held 6 bases outside the gene matches. The CDR3 has 14 residues. The germline V gene has CDR1 LNHDA and CDR2 SQIVND (reference sequence). The CDR3 region has the DNA TGTGCCAGTAGTATCACGACAGGGCGAACTGAAGCTTTCTTT. Translating it yields CASSITTGRTEAFF. Using reference TRBV19 and TRBJ1-1 for the parts outside the CDR3, the full variable domain is DGGITQSPKYLFRKEGQNVTLSCEQNLNHDAMYWYRQDPGQGLRLIYYSQIVNDFQKGDIAEGYSVSREKKESFPLTVTSAQKNPTAFYLCASSITTGRTEAFFGQGTRLTVV.